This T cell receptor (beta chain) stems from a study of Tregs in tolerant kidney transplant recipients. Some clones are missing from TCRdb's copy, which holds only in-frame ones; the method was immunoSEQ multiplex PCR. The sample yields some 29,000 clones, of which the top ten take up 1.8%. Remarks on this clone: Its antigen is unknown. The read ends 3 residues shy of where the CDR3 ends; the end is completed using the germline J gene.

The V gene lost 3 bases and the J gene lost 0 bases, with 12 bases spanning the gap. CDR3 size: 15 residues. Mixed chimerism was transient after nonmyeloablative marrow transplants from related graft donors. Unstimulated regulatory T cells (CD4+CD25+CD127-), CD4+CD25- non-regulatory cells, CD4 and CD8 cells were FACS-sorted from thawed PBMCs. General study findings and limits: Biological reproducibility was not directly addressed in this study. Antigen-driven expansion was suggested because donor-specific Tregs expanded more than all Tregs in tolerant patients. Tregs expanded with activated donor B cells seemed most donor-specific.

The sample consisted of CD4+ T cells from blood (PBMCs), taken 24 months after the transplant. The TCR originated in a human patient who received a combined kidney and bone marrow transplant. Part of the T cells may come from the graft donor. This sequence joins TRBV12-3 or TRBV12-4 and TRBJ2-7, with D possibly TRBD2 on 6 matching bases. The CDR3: CASSLRLASSYEQYF. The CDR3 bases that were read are TGTGCCAGCAGTTTGCGGCTAGCGAGCTCCTACGAG.